This TCR beta chain was obtained from a study of metastatic and nonmetastatic thyroid tumors. Background on the study: Comparative analysis of repertoires was undertaken across blood and tumor or nodule tissue obtained from malignant and benign thyroid patients.

All patients were treatment-naive before thyroid surgery. The CDR3 spans 15 residues. Germline assignment: CDR1 DFQATT and CDR2 SNEGSKA (reference sequence). Trimming removed 1 base from V and 13 bases from J, with 20 bases in between. Under the authors' procedure: Construction of a distant-metastasis classifier for papillary thyroid cancer relied on CDR3 differences across clinicopathological groups. With MiXCR, TCRdb called clones anew from the PCR reads. TCRdb, not the original authors, processed these V and J calls. This table holds 10,000 to 13,000 clones, 25% to 35% found once. Concerning this clone itself: Its antigen remains unknown.

Study-level results: Compared with benign nodules, malignant thyroid tumors were reported to have significantly higher TCR beta diversity in both blood and tumor.

The genes are TRBV20-1 and TRBJ1-6, with a weak D call TRBD1 (6 bases). The specimen sequenced was tumor tissue. This receptor was identified in a male donor with papillary thyroid cancer or a benign thyroid nodule (not recorded which). Some clones in this sample may be carry-over from other donors' samples. In nucleotides, the CDR3 is TGCAGTGCTAGAGTACCCGACAGGAGGGGTTCCCCCCTCCACTTT. Residues: CSARVPDRRGSPLHF.